This TCR beta chain was sequenced for a study of T cell clonality in common variable immunodeficiency. Germline V gives CDR1 ENHRY, CDR2 SYGVKD. Trimming removed 4 bases from V and 2 bases from J; junction bases left unmatched: 1. The CDR3 loop spans 13 amino acids. This clone was picked up many times. The read falls 3 residues short of the CDR3 end, and the missing part is taken from the germline J gene. Profiled with immunoSEQ multiplex PCR; TCRdb holds only in-frame clones, not every one. This sample has around 52,000 clones, each found more than once. The source is a person aged 18 to 70 in good health. The sample comprised peripheral blood mononuclear cells. This chain connects TRBV10-3 to TRBJ1-2; 7 bases are shared with TRBD1. This chain's CDR3 is CAISVTGNYGYTF. The covered CDR3 bases are TGTGCCATCAGTGTGACAGGGAACTATGGC.